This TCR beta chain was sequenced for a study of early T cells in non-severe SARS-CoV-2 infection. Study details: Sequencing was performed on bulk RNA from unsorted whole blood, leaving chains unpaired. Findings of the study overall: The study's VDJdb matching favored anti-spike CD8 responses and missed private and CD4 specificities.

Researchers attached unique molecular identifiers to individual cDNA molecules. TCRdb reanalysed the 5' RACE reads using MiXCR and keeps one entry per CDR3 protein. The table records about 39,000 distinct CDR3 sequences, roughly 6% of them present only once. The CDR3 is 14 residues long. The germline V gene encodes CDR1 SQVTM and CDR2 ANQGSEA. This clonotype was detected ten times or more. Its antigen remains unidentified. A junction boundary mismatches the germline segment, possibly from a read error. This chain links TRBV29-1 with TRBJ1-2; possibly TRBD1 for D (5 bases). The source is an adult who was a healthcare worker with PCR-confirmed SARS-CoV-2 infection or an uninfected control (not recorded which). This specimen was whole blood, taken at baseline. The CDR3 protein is CSVFPSRGDYGYTF. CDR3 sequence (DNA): TGCAGCGTTTTCCCCTCCAGAGGGGACTACGGCTACACCTTC.